One T cell receptor (beta chain) is described in this entry. The antigen is not known. This sample was taken from a study of T cell responses to AZD1222 COVID-19 vaccine. Whole-study context: Second-dose intervals near 4 or 12 weeks were combined. Study-level findings and limits: Across spike, vaccine-associated CD4 TCRs were found, dominant at 160-218 and 743-854. Recipients of AZD1222 seropositive at baseline numbered only 6 or 7. Possibly, clonal diversity was underestimated; donors were largely white British and included more females.

Assay used: immunoSEQ multiplex PCR; TCRdb lists only in-frame clones, some missing. The sample lists approximately 130,000 clones, over 90% occurring once. In germline, CDR1 is MGHRA, CDR2 YSYEKL. The CDR3 consists of 17 residues. V shed 3 bases, J shed 3 bases, and the junction held 5 bases outside the gene matches. This sample comprised peripheral blood, obtained on day 0 of AZD1222 vaccination. This TCR was recovered from an adult in good health. This chain uses TRBV4-1 with TRBJ2-1; TRBD2 agrees at 13 bases. CDR3 in DNA: TGCGCCAGCAGCCACTCACTAGCGGGGGGGCACTACAATGAGCAGTTCTTC. Its protein is CASSHSLAGGHYNEQFF.